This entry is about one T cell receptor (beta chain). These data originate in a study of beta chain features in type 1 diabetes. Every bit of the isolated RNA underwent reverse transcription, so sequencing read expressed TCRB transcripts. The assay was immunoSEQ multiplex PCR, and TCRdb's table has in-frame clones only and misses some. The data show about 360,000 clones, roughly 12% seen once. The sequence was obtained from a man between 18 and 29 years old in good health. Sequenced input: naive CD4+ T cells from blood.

CDR3 sequence: CASSPRQGAYQETQYF. DNA for the CDR3: TGTGCCAGCAGCCCAAGACAGGGGGCGTACCAAGAGACCCAGTACTTC. The rearrangement links TRBV7-6 to TRBJ2-5; 10 nucleotides agree with TRBD1. CDR3 length equals 16 residues. Unmatched junction bases numbered 6, after V lost 5 bases and J lost 0 bases. Germline CDR1 reads SGHVS; CDR2 reads FNYEAQ. Full variable domain (remainder filled in from reference TRBV7-6 and TRBJ2-5): GAGVSQSPRYKVTKRGQDVALRCDPISGHVSLYWYRQALGQGPEFLTYFNYEAQQDKSGLPNDRFSAERPEGSISTLTIQRTEQRDSAMYRCASSPRQGAYQETQYFGPGTRLLVL.